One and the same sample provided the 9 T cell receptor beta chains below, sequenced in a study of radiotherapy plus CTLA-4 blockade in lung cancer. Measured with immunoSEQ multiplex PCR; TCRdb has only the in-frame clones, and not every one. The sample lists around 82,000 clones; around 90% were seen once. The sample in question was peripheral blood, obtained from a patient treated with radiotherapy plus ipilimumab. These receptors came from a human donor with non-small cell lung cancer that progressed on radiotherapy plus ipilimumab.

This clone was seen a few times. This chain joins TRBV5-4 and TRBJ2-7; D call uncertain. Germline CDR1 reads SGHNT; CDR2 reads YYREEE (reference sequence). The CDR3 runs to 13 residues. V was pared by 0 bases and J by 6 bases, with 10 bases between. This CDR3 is CASSLGHFPEQYF. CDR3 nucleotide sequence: TGTGCCAGCAGCTTGGGTCACTTCCCCGAGCAGTACTTC.

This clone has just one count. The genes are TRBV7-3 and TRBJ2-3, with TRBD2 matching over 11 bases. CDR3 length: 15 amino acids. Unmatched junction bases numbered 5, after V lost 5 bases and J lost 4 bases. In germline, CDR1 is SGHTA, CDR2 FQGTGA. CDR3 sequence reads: CASSRLAGGADTQYF. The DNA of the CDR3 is TGTGCCAGCAGCCGGCTAGCGGGAGGAGCAGATACGCAGTATTTT.

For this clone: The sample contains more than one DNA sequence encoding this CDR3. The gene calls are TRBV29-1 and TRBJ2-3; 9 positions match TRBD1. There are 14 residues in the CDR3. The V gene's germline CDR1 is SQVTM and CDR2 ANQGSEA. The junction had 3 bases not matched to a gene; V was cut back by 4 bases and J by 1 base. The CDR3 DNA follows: TGCAGCGTTGTGGGACAGGGTGGCACAGATACGCAGTATTTT. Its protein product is CSVVGQGGTDTQYF.

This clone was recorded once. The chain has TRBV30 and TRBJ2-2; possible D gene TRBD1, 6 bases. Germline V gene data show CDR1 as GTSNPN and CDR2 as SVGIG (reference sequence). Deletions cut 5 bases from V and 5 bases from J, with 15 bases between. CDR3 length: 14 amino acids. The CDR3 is CAWYPGAGTGELFF. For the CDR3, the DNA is TGTGCCTGGTACCCAGGGGCTGGGACCGGGGAGCTGTTTTTT.

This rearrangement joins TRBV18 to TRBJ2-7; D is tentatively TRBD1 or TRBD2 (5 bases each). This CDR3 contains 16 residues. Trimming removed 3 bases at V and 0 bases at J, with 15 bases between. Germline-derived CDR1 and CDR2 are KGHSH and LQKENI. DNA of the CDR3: TGTGCCAGCTCACCTTCCGGGACCTCGAGCTCCTACGAGCAGTACTTC. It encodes CASSPSGTSSSYEQYF.

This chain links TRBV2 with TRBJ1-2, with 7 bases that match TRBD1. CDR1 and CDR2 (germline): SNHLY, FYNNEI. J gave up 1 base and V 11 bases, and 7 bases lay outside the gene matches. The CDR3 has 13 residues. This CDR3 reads CAVADRVNYGYTF. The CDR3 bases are TGTGCCGTCGCTGACAGGGTTAACTATGGCTACACCTTC.

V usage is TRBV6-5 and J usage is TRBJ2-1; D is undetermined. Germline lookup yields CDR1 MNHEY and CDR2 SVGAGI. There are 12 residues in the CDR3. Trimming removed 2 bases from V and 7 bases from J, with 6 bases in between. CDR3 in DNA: TGTGCCAGCAGTTACGACGGAAATGAGCAGTTCTTC. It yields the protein CASSYDGNEQFF.

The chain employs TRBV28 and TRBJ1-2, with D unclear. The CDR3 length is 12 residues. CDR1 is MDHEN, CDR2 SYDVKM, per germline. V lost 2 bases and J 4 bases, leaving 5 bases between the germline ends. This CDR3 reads CASSLQAYGYTF. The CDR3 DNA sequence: TGTGCCAGCAGTTTACAGGCCTATGGCTACACCTTC.

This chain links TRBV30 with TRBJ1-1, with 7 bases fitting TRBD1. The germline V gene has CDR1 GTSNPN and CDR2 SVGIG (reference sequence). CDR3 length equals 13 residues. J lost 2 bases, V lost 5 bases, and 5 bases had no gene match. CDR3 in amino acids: CAWARGLNTEAFF. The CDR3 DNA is TGTGCCTGGGCCAGGGGGTTAAACACTGAAGCTTTCTTT.